This T cell receptor (beta chain) was identified during a study of blood T cell repertoires in COVID-19. About the research overall: COVID-19 samples, acute and convalescent, were from the United States, Italy and Spain. In each case, the material was cDNA or gDNA derived from T cells, B-cell-depleted T cells, or PBMCs.

Authors' processing steps: Amplification with reference gene primers provided the estimates of nucleated cell counts. Produced via immunoSEQ multiplex PCR; TCRdb's table is partial and in-frame only. V, J and clone size reflect that table, while D and trimming were determined from the DNA. The repertoire has around 220,000 clones, about 85% of them found once; the top ten carry about 20%. Losses at the gene ends were 7 bases for V and 5 bases for J; bases not matched to a gene: 6. The germline CDR1 and CDR2 sequences are MNHEY and SVGAGI. The CDR3 contains 13 residues. This sequence originates from a man aged 30 to 39 with active or convalescent COVID-19. The sequenced sample was peripheral blood. The chain links TRBV6-5 to TRBJ1-1; 8 bases are a match to TRBD1. DNA for the CDR3: TGTGCCAGCAAAGGACAGGGTGATACTGAAGCTTTCTTT. It translates to CASKGQGDTEAFF.